This record concerns one T cell receptor (beta chain) sequence. As processed by the authors: Counts of nucleated cells, estimated from reference gene primer amplification, were obtained. Profiled with immunoSEQ multiplex PCR; TCRdb holds only in-frame clones, not every one. From that table come the V and J calls and clone size; the DNA was used to work out D and trimming. The sample contains more than 200,000 clones, roughly 90% of which appear only once. This record belongs to a study of blood T cell repertoires in COVID-19. Study-level background: Spain, Italy and the United States supplied samples that represented acute and convalescent COVID-19. PBMCs, B-cell-depleted T cells, or T cells provided the cDNA or gDNA that made up the material.

The CDR3 covers 15 residues. V lost 3 bases, J lost 3 bases, and 14 bases lay in between. Germline values: CDR1 KGHSH, CDR2 LQKENI. This chain joins TRBV18 and TRBJ1-2, with D unresolved. Sequencing was performed on peripheral blood. This TCR was sampled from a man in his 70s with acute or convalescent COVID-19. The CDR3 sequence is CASSPQETPYYGYTF. Here the CDR3 DNA reads TGTGCCAGCTCACCCCAGGAAACTCCTTACTATGGCTACACCTTC.